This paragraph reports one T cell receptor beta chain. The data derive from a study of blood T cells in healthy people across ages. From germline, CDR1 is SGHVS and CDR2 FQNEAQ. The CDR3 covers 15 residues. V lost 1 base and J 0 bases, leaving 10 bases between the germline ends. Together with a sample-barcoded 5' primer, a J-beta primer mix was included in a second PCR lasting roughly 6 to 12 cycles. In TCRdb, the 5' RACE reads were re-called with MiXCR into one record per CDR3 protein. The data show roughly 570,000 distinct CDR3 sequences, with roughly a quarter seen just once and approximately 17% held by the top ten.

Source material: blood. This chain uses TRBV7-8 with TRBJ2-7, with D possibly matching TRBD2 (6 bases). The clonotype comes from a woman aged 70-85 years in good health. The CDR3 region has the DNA TGTGCCAGCAGCTTAGTCGGAGGGGTCTCCTACGAGCAGTACTTC. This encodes CASSLVGGVSYEQYF.